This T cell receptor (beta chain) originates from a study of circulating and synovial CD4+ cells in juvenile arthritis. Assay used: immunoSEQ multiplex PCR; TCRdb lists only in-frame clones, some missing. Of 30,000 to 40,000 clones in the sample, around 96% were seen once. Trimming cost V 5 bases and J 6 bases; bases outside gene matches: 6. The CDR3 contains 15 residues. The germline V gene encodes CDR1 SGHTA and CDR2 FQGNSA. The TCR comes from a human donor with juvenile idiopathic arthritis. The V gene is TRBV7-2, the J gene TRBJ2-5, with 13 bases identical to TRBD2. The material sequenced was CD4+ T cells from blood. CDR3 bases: TGTGCCAGCAGCACTAGCGGGGGGGCTGTAAAGACCCAGTACTTC. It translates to CASSTSGGAVKTQYF. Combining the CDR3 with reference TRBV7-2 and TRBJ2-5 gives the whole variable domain GAGVSQSPSNKVTEKGKDVELRCDPISGHTALYWYRQSLGQGLEFLIYFQGNSAPDKSGLPSDRFSAERTGGSVSTLTIQRTQQEDSAVYLCASSTSGGAVKTQYFGPGTRLLVL.